This T cell receptor beta chain was recorded in a study of CXCR3-negative and CXCR3-positive naive CD8 T cells. General observations from the study: More hydrophobic TRB CDR3s were found in CXCR3-positive naive cells than in CXCR3-negative naive cells.

The CDR3 is 16 residues long. Germline V CDR1 and CDR2: MDHEN, SYDVKM. The authors made the TRB cDNA libraries by 5' RACE using UMI labels. Following a re-call of the 5' RACE reads, TCRdb has one entry per CDR3 protein and lacks DNA. Its listing shows about 130,000 distinct CDR3 sequences. On this clonotype itself: Its matching antigen is unknown.

The specimen was naive CXCR3+ CD8+ T cells from blood. Subset meaning: CD45RO-CCR7+CD27+CD95- naive CD8+ T cells expressing CXCR3 (TNR3+). The rearrangement uses TRBV28 and TRBJ1-6; TCRdb's assignment of TRBD1 cannot be checked, as there is no DNA. The source of this sequence is a human donor in good health. Some clones in this sample may be carry-over from other donors' samples. The CDR3 sequence: CASSFNPAGDNSPLHF.